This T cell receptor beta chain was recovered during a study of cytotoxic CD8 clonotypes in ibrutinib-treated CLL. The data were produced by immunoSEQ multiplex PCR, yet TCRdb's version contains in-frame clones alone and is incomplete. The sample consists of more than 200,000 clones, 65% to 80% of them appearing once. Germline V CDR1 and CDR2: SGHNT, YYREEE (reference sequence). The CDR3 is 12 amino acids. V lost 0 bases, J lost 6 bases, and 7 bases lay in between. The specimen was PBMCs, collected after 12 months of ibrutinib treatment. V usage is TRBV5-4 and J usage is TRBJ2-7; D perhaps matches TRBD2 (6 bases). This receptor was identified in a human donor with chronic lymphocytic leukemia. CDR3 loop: CASSLAGGEQYF. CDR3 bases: TGTGCCAGCAGCTTGGCCGGGGGCGAGCAGTACTTC.